This T cell receptor beta chain was captured by sequencing in a study of Ad26.COV2.S vaccination and SARS-CoV-2 variants. Concerning this clone itself: Its matching antigen is unknown.

After removal of 0 bases from V and 1 base from J, the junction contained 8 bases not matched to a gene. The CDR3 runs 17 residues. Germline V gene lookup returns CDR1 LNHNV and CDR2 YYDKDF (reference sequence). Study-level results: With respect to non-spike TCR breadth, vaccine and placebo recipients were similar. Total T cell responses may have been underestimated by the TCR breadth and depth analyses.

The sample's treatment: about 20 received Ad26.COV2.S at low or high dose, single or two shots; 5 received placebo; per-sample allocation not given. Each sample was drawn 63 days after the first injection (of vaccine or placebo). Profiled with immunoSEQ multiplex PCR; TCRdb holds only in-frame clones, not every one. The sample lists roughly 350,000 clones, around 87% seen once, with 3.4% in the top ten. The receptor was derived from a person aged 18 to 59 who received the Ad26.COV2.S COVID-19 vaccine or a placebo. V is TRBV15 and J is TRBJ2-7, with TRBD1 matching over 8 bases. The sequenced sample was peripheral blood, obtained in a trial of Ad26.COV2.S vaccine versus placebo. Here the CDR3 DNA reads TGTGCCACCAGCAGAGATTCGGTCCAGGGGGCTTCCTACGAGCAGTACTTC. Translated, it gives CATSRDSVQGASYEQYF.